These 23 T cell receptor beta chains share one sample of origin, sequenced in a study of patients and donors after allogeneic stem cell transplantation. One entry per CDR3 protein, called by TCRdb with MiXCR from the RT-PCR reads. The data contain fewer than 200,000 distinct CDR3 sequences, 25% to 35% of them singletons. Material: blood, either unsorted or a sorted T cell fraction (not recorded which). The source is a human donor who was either an allogeneic HSCT recipient or a stem cell or donor lymphocyte infusion donor (not recorded which). It is not recorded whose cells these are; they may come from a transplant donor.

The chain links TRBV20-1 to TRBJ2-2, with 11 bases matching TRBD2. This CDR3 contains 14 residues. V shed 5 bases and J 5 bases; nucleotides not matched to a gene: 4. Germline CDR1 DFQATT, CDR2 SNEGSKA (reference sequence). The CDR3 spells CSAFPSGRTGELFF. In DNA form, the CDR3 reads TGCAGTGCTTTTCCTAGCGGGAGGACCGGGGAGCTGTTTTTT.

Only one count was recorded for this clonotype. The chain links TRBV7-9 to TRBJ2-3; 7 bases are shared with TRBD2. The CDR3 contains 14 residues. Trimming took 5 bases from V and 5 from J; bases not matched to a gene: 7. Germline CDR1 and CDR2: SEHNR and FQNEAQ (reference sequence). CDR3 nucleotides: TGTGCCAGCAGCCCCCAGCGGGGAGAAGATACGCAGTATTTT. Translation gives CASSPQRGEDTQYF.

The CDR3 loop is CASSYSIGTDTQYF. As DNA, the CDR3 is TGTGCCAGCAGTTACTCGATAGGTACAGATACGCAGTATTTT. The gene calls are TRBV6-5 and TRBJ2-3; D remains unclear. Trimming took off 0 bases at V and 3 bases at J, with 7 bases between the two ends. Germline V gene data show CDR1 as MNHEY and CDR2 as SVGAGI. This CDR3 comprises 14 residues.

V gene TRBV5-1 combines with J gene TRBJ2-7, with TRBD1 as a possible D gene (5 bases). This CDR3 is built from 14 residues. V lost 0 bases and J 4 bases, leaving 11 bases between the germline ends. CDR1 and CDR2 from the germline V gene are SGHRS and YFSETQ. This chain's CDR3 is CASSLEGARYEQYF. CDR3 sequence (DNA): TGCGCCAGCAGCTTGGAAGGGGCGCGGTACGAGCAGTACTTC.

The CDR3 loop reads CASSLVRRGIPARSGNTIYF. In nucleotides, the CDR3 is TGTGCCAGCAGCTTAGTTAGGCGGGGAATCCCGGCCCGCTCTGGAAACACCATATATTTT. V usage is TRBV7-9 and J usage is TRBJ1-3; the D is unclear. The CDR3 contains 20 residues. Trimming shortened V by 1 base and J by 0 bases, and 22 bases separated the two germline ends. Germline loops: CDR1 SEHNR, CDR2 FQNEAQ (reference sequence).

In this sample, this clonotype turned up once. The chain is built from TRBV29-1 and TRBJ2-1; no definite D call. CDR3 length: 12 amino acids. V lost 5 bases and J 7 bases, leaving 12 bases between the germline ends. Germline V CDR1 and CDR2: SQVTM, ANQGSEA. DNA for the CDR3: TGCAGCGTTCGCACACTCGGGAATGAGCAGTTCTTC. Amino acid sequence: CSVRTLGNEQFF.

The chain is built from TRBV12-3 or TRBV12-4 and TRBJ2-7; D gene unclear. Trimming pared 5 bases from V and 2 bases from J, leaving 4 bases between. The CDR3 length is 11 residues. CDR3 bases: TGTGCCAGCAGTACAACCTACGAGCAGTACTTC. Protein product: CASSTTYEQYF.

This clonotype was detected ten times or more. The chain couples TRBV20-1 to TRBJ1-1; no definite D call. V was shortened by 4 bases and J by 6 bases, with 6 bases between the two germline ends. This CDR3 is built from 10 residues. CDR1 is DFQATT and CDR2 is SNEGSKA in the germline V gene (reference sequence). CDR3 residues: CSANGAEAFF. The CDR3 coding sequence is TGCAGTGCTAACGGGGCTGAAGCTTTCTTT.

This clonotype was found many times. V gene TRBV5-1 combines with J gene TRBJ1-2; tentatively, D is TRBD1 (6 bases). With 5 bases removed from V and 3 bases from J, the gap between germline ends came to 20 bases. In germline, CDR1 is SGHRS, CDR2 YFSETQ. CDR3 length equals 16 residues. For the CDR3, the DNA is TGCGCCAGCAGATCCTCAATCGGGGGCGAACACTATGGCTACACCTTC. This sequence encodes CASRSSIGGEHYGYTF.

This clonotype was seen only once. This chain links TRBV20-1 with TRBJ2-1; tentative D call: TRBD1 (5 bases). The V end was cut by 7 bases, the J end by 0 bases, with 16 bases between. The CDR3 consists of 15 residues. Germline V CDR1 and CDR2: DFQATT, SNEGSKA (reference sequence). The CDR3 region is CSGLDRPNSYNEQFF. CDR3 nucleotides: TGCAGTGGCCTCGACAGACCTAACTCCTACAATGAGCAGTTCTTC.

This chain joins TRBV12-3 or TRBV12-4 and TRBJ2-1; 9 positions agree with TRBD2. The V and J ends lost 5 bases and 7 bases, in that order; junction bases with no gene match: 3. The CDR3 totals 13 residues. CDR3 region: CASSPSGGNEQFF. CDR3 DNA sequence: TGTGCCAGCAGTCCGAGCGGGGGGAATGAGCAGTTCTTC.

The chain is built from TRBV18 and TRBJ2-7; tentative D call: TRBD2 (6 bases). The ends were cut back, 0 bases at V and 3 bases at J, with 15 bases in the middle. The CDR3 is made up of 16 amino acids. Germline CDR1 is KGHSH and CDR2 is LQKENI. In DNA, the CDR3 is TGTGCCAGCTCACCACCGAATAGCGGAACATTCTACGAGCAGTACTTC. It codes for CASSPPNSGTFYEQYF.

This chain joins TRBV12-3 or TRBV12-4 and TRBJ2-1; the D is unclear. The CDR3 is 12 residues long. Trimming removed 7 bases at V and 8 bases at J, with 12 bases between. Here the CDR3 DNA reads TGTGCCAGCACCTTAAACTTGTATGAGCAGTTCTTC. The encoded protein is CASTLNLYEQFF.

The genes are TRBV27 and TRBJ2-3, with a weak D call TRBD2 (5 bases). CDR1 and CDR2 from the germline V gene are MNHEY and SMNVEV (reference sequence). CDR3 length: 15 amino acids. V was clipped by 1 base and J by 3 bases, with 11 bases between them. In nucleotides, the CDR3 is TGTGCCAGCAGTTTATACCTAGCAGCTACAGATACGCAGTATTTT. It specifies CASSLYLAATDTQYF.

Written as DNA, the CDR3 is TGCAGTGTAGCGTGGTCCGGGGAGCTGTTTTTT. This translates into CSVAWSGELFF. The chain carries TRBV20-1 and TRBJ2-2; D is perhaps TRBD2 (5 bases). The germline CDR1 and CDR2 sequences are DFQATT and SNEGSKA (reference sequence). Trimming shortened V by 7 bases and J by 6 bases, and 9 bases separated the two germline ends. This CDR3 has 11 amino acids.

The V and J genes are TRBV7-2 and TRBJ2-5; a weak D match, TRBD1 (6 bases). The germline CDR1 and CDR2 sequences are SGHTA and FQGNSA. With 4 bases removed from V and 4 bases from J, the gap between germline ends came to 16 bases. The CDR3 spans 15 residues. The CDR3 DNA reads as TGTGCCAGCAGCTATCAGGGGTGGGCAAGAGAGACCCAGTACTTC. It is translated as CASSYQGWARETQYF.

This rearrangement joins TRBV10-3 to TRBJ2-7; the D is unclear. This CDR3 has 14 amino acids. Germline loops: CDR1 ENHRY, CDR2 SYGVKD. The ends were cut back, 3 bases at V and 0 bases at J, with 9 bases in the middle. CDR3 residues: CAISDWQVSYEQYF. The CDR3 DNA is TGTGCCATCAGTGATTGGCAGGTCTCCTACGAGCAGTACTTC.

This clonotype was observed at least ten times. The CDR3 spells CSGADRGHGYTF. CDR3 nucleotide sequence: TGCAGTGGGGCTGACAGGGGCCATGGCTACACCTTC. The chain carries TRBV20-1 and TRBJ1-2, with TRBD1 identical over 8 bases. Trimming took 7 bases from V and 6 from J; bases not matched to a gene: 7. The germline V gene encodes CDR1 DFQATT and CDR2 SNEGSKA (reference sequence). The CDR3 runs 12 residues.

This clonotype has just a few counts. The V call is TRBV18, the J call TRBJ2-5; the D call may be TRBD1 or TRBD2 (5 bases each). Per germline, CDR1 KGHSH and CDR2 LQKENI. This CDR3 has 15 amino acids. Trimming removed 2 bases at V and 4 bases at J, with 14 bases between. CDR3 region: CASSPGAGVRETQYF. CDR3 in DNA: TGTGCCAGCTCACCAGGGGCCGGGGTCAGAGAGACCCAGTACTTC.

The J gene is TRBJ2-3, the V gene TRBV20-1; a weak D match, TRBD1 (5 bases). This CDR3 has 13 residues. The germline CDR1 and CDR2 sequences are DFQATT and SNEGSKA (reference sequence). V gave up 2 bases and J gave up 3 bases, with 9 bases separating them. In DNA, the CDR3 is TGCAGTGCTAGACCACCAGGGACAGATACGCAGTATTTT. Protein product: CSARPPGTDTQYF.

This chain connects TRBV2 to TRBJ1-6; D might be TRBD1 (5 bases). In germline, CDR1 is SNHLY, CDR2 FYNNEI. The V end was cut by 7 bases, the J end by 9 bases, with 16 bases between. CDR3 length: 14 amino acids. CDR3 region: CASIDSMGISPLHF. CDR3 in DNA: TGTGCCAGCATCGACAGTATGGGGATTTCACCCCTCCACTTT.

This clonotype occurred a few times. CDR3 loop: CASSLQGGGETQYF. DNA of the CDR3: TGTGCCAGCAGCTTGCAGGGAGGAGGGGAGACCCAGTACTTC. This chain connects TRBV5-4 to TRBJ2-5; D might be TRBD2 (6 bases). CDR1 SGHNT and CDR2 YYREEE come from the germline V gene (reference sequence). V shed 1 base and J shed 5 bases, with 12 bases lying between them. CDR3 size: 14 residues.

This clonotype was found a few times. V and J are TRBV4-3 and TRBJ2-1, with 8 bases that match TRBD1. The germline V gene encodes CDR1 LGHNA and CDR2 YSLEER. V was pared by 0 bases and J by 5 bases, with 15 bases of the junction left unmatched. There are 19 residues in the CDR3. The CDR3 is CASSQDPHSRTGTDNEQFF. The CDR3 nucleotides are TGCGCCAGCAGCCAAGATCCTCACTCCAGGACAGGGACGGACAATGAGCAGTTCTTC.